The entry below gives a single T cell receptor beta chain sequence along with its context. Its specificity is not known. Other DNA sequences in this sample translate to the same CDR3. These data are taken from a study of shared clonotypes between healthy human individuals. Running of the assay took place at deep level. Assay used: immunoSEQ multiplex PCR; TCRdb lists only in-frame clones, some missing. This table has about 2.3 million clones, 85% to 95% appearing once. Germline CDR1 is SGHTS and CDR2 is YDEGEE. The V gene lost 0 bases and the J gene lost 2 bases, with 11 bases spanning the gap. The CDR3 is 15 amino acids. Regarding the study as a whole: Sorted-subset sequencing, rarefaction showed, was incomplete despite large depth. Naive subsets tended to show greater estimated richness than memory subsets. Some clonotypes were shared by all four sorted-subset donors, while others were not shared. The non-shared ones had lower generation probabilities than the shared ones.

The V and J genes are TRBV5-8 and TRBJ2-5; D remains unclear. This clonotype was sampled from a man in his late teens or twenties in good health. Some clones in this sample may be carry-over from other donors' samples. Material for sequencing was naive CD4+ T cells from PBMCs. Subset given: CD45RA+ positively selected. In DNA form, the CDR3 reads TGTGCCAGCAGCTTGGGGGGTGCAGGTCAAGAGACCCAGTACTTC. This gives the protein CASSLGGAGQETQYF.